This note documents a single T cell receptor (beta chain) sequence. Original handling: Amplification from reference gene primers served as the basis for estimated nucleated cell counts. Using immunoSEQ multiplex PCR, the repertoire was profiled, and TCRdb retains in-frame clones only, with some absent. V and J calls and clone size are as listed in that table; D and trimming were resolved from the DNA. Of about 170,000 clones detected, about 85% appear once; the ten largest clones hold 7% to 8%. These data come from a study of blood T cell repertoires in COVID-19. Overall study: Sample material is recorded as cDNA or gDNA derived from T cells, B-cell-depleted T cells, or PBMCs.

CDR3 length: 13 residues. Germline V gene data show CDR1 as MNHEY and CDR2 as SVGAGI. V lost 10 bases to trimming and J lost 3 bases; unmatched junction nucleotides: 6. The chain uses TRBV6-5 and TRBJ1-2, with TRBD1 identical over 9 bases. This clonotype was sampled from an elderly woman in a cohort sampled during active or convalescent COVID-19. Sequencing was carried out using peripheral blood. The CDR3 is CATHRGQDYGYTF. The CDR3 region has the DNA TGTGCCACCCACAGGGGGCAGGACTATGGCTACACCTTC.